This TCR beta chain was sequenced for a study of cytomegalovirus exposure and HLA in healthy donors. Study results and limitations: What was likely a sequencing artifact was a cluster of highly shared sequence variants. An analysis that came later showed most CMV-associated TCR beta chains appearing HLA-restricted. Some V segments, TRBV6-2 and TRBV6-3 among them, were indistinguishable and were therefore excluded. There were some 150 TCR beta chains listed as cytomegalovirus-associated.

PCR employed 60 Vbeta and 13 Jbeta primers. TCRdb keeps only in-frame clones here, not all; method: immunoSEQ multiplex PCR. The data hold over 75,000 clones, with around 84% observed a single time. The CDR3 loop spans 16 amino acids. The germline CDR1 and CDR2 sequences are MGHRA and YSYEKL. Trimming at V came to 1 base and at J to 2 bases, leaving 5 bases not matched to a gene. On this clone itself: The antigen remains undetermined.

The V and J genes are TRBV4-1 and TRBJ2-7, with 10 positions matching TRBD1. Input material: PBMCs. This receptor was identified in a woman aged 50 to 60 in good health and CMV-seronegative. The CDR3 DNA reads as TGCGCCAGCAGCCAAGTAGGGACAGGGGAAGCCTACGAGCAGTACTTC. Residues: CASSQVGTGEAYEQYF.